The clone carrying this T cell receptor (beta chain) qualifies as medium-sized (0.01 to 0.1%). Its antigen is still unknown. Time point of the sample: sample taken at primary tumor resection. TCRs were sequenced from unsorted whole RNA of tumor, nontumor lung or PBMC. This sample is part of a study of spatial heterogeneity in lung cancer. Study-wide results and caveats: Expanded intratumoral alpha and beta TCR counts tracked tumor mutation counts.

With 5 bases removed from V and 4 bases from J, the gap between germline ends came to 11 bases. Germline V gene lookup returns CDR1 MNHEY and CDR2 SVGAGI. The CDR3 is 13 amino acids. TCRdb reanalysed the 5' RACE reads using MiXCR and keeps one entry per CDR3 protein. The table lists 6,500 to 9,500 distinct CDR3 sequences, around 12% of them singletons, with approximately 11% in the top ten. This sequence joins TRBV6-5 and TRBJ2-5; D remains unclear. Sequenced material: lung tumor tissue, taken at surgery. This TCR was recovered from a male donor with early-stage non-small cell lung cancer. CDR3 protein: CASSQLSAETQYF. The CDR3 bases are TGTGCCAGCAGTCAGCTTTCGGCAGAGACCCAGTACTTC.